The 28 T cell receptor beta chains listed next were all sequenced from one sample in a study of identical twins. From the 5' RACE reads, TCRdb called clonotypes with MiXCR, one entry per CDR3 protein. The sample lists 400,000 to 550,000 distinct CDR3 sequences; 22% were seen once. In addition, the sample was reused for a study of T cells expressing NK-cell markers.

Material for sequencing was CD4+ T cells sorted from blood. These receptors all come from a woman between 18 and 29 years old in good health.

The V call is TRBV20-1, the J call TRBJ2-3, with 8 bases identical to TRBD2. The CDR3 sequence is 17 residues long. CDR1 is DFQATT, CDR2 SNEGSKA, per germline (reference sequence). Germline trimming cut 5 bases from V and 4 bases from J; bases unmatched to any gene: 17. The CDR3: CSALGTTGTRRPDTQYF. The CDR3 nucleotides are TGCAGTGCTCTAGGGACCACCGGGACTAGACGCCCAGATACGCAGTATTTT.

The sample holds many counts of this clonotype. The chain couples TRBV12-3 or TRBV12-4 to TRBJ1-5, with D hard to call. This CDR3 has 13 amino acids. V lost 6 bases and J lost 2, with 8 bases in between. CDR3 residues: CASSLSRNQPQHF. For the CDR3, the DNA is TGTGCCAGCAGCCTCAGTCGCAATCAGCCCCAGCATTTT.

This clonotype was found a few times. This chain links TRBV7-2 with TRBJ2-3, with 13 bases lining up with TRBD2. Germline assignment: CDR1 SGHTA and CDR2 FQGNSA. The CDR3 totals 17 residues. J lost 1 base, V lost 5 bases, and 6 bases had no gene match. The CDR3 nucleotides read TGTGCCAGCAGCCCAAGACTAGCGGGAGGTCGCACAGATACGCAGTATTTT. Translated: CASSPRLAGGRTDTQYF.

This clonotype was seen a few times. The CDR3 DNA is TGCAGTGCTAGAGATCTCCAGTCGCAGTTCTTC. Translated: CSARDLQSQFF. The J gene is TRBJ2-1, the V gene TRBV20-1; no clear D gene. Looked up from germline, CDR1 is DFQATT and CDR2 is SNEGSKA (reference sequence). The CDR3 length is 11 residues. V was cut by 0 bases and J by 12 bases, with 9 bases left in between.

This clonotype was recorded a few times. V is TRBV9 and J is TRBJ2-7; D is possibly TRBD1 (6 bases). Trimming left V 0 bases short and J 2 bases short, with 12 bases between. CDR1 and CDR2 from the germline V gene are SGDLS and YYNGEE. The CDR3 runs to 15 residues. CDR3 region: CASSVGSQGTYEQYF. Here the CDR3 DNA reads TGTGCCAGCAGCGTAGGTAGCCAGGGGACCTACGAGCAGTACTTC.

The chain's CDR3 is CASSIRAGRAIYNEQFF. The CDR3 DNA reads as TGTGCCAGCAGCATCCGCGCAGGGCGGGCCATTTACAATGAGCAGTTCTTC. The chain links TRBV3-1 to TRBJ2-1; either TRBD1 or TRBD2 may supply D (5 bases each). V lost 5 bases and J lost 4, with 21 bases in between. Germline lookup yields CDR1 LGHDT and CDR2 YNNKEL (reference sequence). This CDR3 is built from 17 residues.

The rearrangement links TRBV5-1 to TRBJ2-2; TRBD2 matches 12 bases. Germline CDR1 and CDR2: SGHRS and YFSETQ. V was clipped by 5 bases and J by 5 bases; unmatched bases: 7. The CDR3 sequence is 16 residues long. The CDR3 sequence is CASSSSGRARTGELFF. In DNA, the CDR3 is TGCGCCAGCAGTTCTAGCGGGAGGGCCCGAACCGGGGAGCTGTTTTTT.

This chain joins TRBV29-1 and TRBJ2-7, with 12 bases lining up with TRBD2. Germline CDR1 reads SQVTM; CDR2 reads ANQGSEA. The CDR3 contains 15 residues. The junction had 7 bases not matched to a gene; V was cut back by 6 bases and J by 1 base. Here the CDR3 DNA reads TGCAGCGTGGGTGGACTAGCGGGGAGGTCCTACGAGCAGTACTTC. It specifies CSVGGLAGRSYEQYF.

The chain uses TRBV10-3 and TRBJ2-2; the D gene is possibly TRBD1 (6 bases). V gave up 0 bases and J gave up 1 base, with 6 bases separating them. Per the germline V gene, CDR1 is ENHRY and CDR2 is SYGVKD. This CDR3 contains 15 residues. CDR3 sequence (DNA): TGTGCCATCAGTGAGTCGGACAGGAACACCGGGGAGCTGTTTTTT. This encodes CAISESDRNTGELFF.

This clonotype was counted at least ten times. V usage is TRBV5-1 and J usage is TRBJ2-3; TRBD2 aligns across 9 bases. Germline V lookup: CDR1 SGHRS, CDR2 YFSETQ. This CDR3 spans 14 amino acids. Trimming at V came to 1 base and at J to 6 bases, leaving 3 bases not matched to a gene. In DNA, the CDR3 is TGCGCCAGCAGCTTGTCCAGCGGGGGGGATACGCAGTATTTT. This encodes CASSLSSGGDTQYF.

This clonotype was seen a few times. This chain links TRBV29-1 with TRBJ1-1; no definite D call. V lost 4 bases and J lost 0, with 9 bases in between. The CDR3 consists of 13 residues. Germline CDR1 and CDR2: SQVTM and ANQGSEA. CDR3 in amino acids: CSVVESLNTEAFF. CDR3 bases: TGCAGCGTTGTGGAGTCTCTGAACACTGAAGCTTTCTTT.

This clonotype was picked up a small number of times. The CDR3 reads CASSSSGGRGNGYTF. The CDR3, as DNA: TGTGCCAGCAGTTCGTCAGGGGGCCGCGGTAATGGCTACACCTTC. The chain joins TRBV6-2 or TRBV6-3 to TRBJ1-2, with 8 bases fitting TRBD1. J was trimmed by 6 bases and V by 4 bases; bases with no gene match: 10. Germline-derived CDR1 and CDR2 are MNHEY and SVGEGT. The CDR3 runs 15 residues.

This clonotype appeared a few times. The genes are TRBV27 and TRBJ2-5; D gene ambiguous. V was clipped by 3 bases and J by 3 bases, with 8 bases between them. The CDR3 has 13 residues. Germline V lookup: CDR1 MNHEY, CDR2 SMNVEV (reference sequence). CDR3 nucleotides: TGTGCCAGCAGTTTGGAAAGCAAAGAGACCCAGTACTTC. This sequence encodes CASSLESKETQYF.

V is TRBV15 and J is TRBJ2-1; 16 bases are shared with TRBD2. The CDR3 runs 18 residues. Germline-derived CDR1 and CDR2 are LNHNV and YYDKDF (reference sequence). Losses at the gene ends were 0 bases for V and 7 bases for J; bases not matched to a gene: 6. CDR3 bases: TGTGCCACCAGCAGAGATCGGGGACTAGCGGGAGGGGGGAATGAGCAGTTCTTC. Residues: CATSRDRGLAGGGNEQFF.

This clonotype has just a few counts. This chain uses TRBV20-1 with TRBJ2-7; TRBD2 aligns across 7 bases. Germline V CDR1 and CDR2: DFQATT, SNEGSKA (reference sequence). V shed 3 bases, J shed 4 bases, and the junction held 12 bases outside the gene matches. This CDR3 contains 15 residues. As DNA, the CDR3 is TGCAGTGCTAGTGTGGCCCGAAGCGGGATTTACGAGCAGTACTTC. Translation gives CSASVARSGIYEQYF.

The CDR3, as DNA: TGCGCCAGCAGCCAGGGAGCGGGAGGAGGCTACGAGCAGTACTTC. Encoded protein: CASSQGAGGGYEQYF. The J gene is TRBJ2-7, the V gene TRBV4-3; 9 nucleotides agree with TRBD2. Germline V gives CDR1 LGHNA, CDR2 YSLEER. There are 15 residues in the CDR3. The V segment lost 3 bases and the J segment 3 bases; nucleotides outside the gene matches: 6.

Only a few counts were recorded for this clonotype. The chain couples TRBV5-5 to TRBJ2-1; 9 nucleotides line up with TRBD2. Germline CDR1 is SGHKS and CDR2 is YYEKEE (reference sequence). V gave up 0 bases and J gave up 0 bases; unmatched junction bases: 7. CDR3 length equals 18 residues. CDR3 nucleotide sequence: TGTGCCAGCAGCTTGGAGCGGGGGGCCTTCCGCTCCTACAATGAGCAGTTCTTC. It is translated as CASSLERGAFRSYNEQFF.

The chain combines TRBV5-1 with TRBJ2-5; TRBD1 matches at 7 bases. Germline CDR1 SGHRS, CDR2 YFSETQ. Germline trimming cut 3 bases from V and 3 bases from J; bases unmatched to any gene: 8. There are 15 residues in the CDR3. The CDR3 loop is CASSSTNGQEETQYF. CDR3 DNA: TGCGCCAGCAGCTCGACCAATGGACAGGAAGAGACCCAGTACTTC. Looking up the rest from reference TRBV5-1 and TRBJ2-5 gives the full variable domain: KAGVTQTPRYLIKTRGQQVTLSCSPISGHRSVSWYQQTPGQGLQFLFEYFSETQRNKGNFPGRFSGRQFSNSRSEMNVSTLELGDSALYLCASSSTNGQEETQYFGPGTRLLVL.

In its sample, this clonotype was seen once. V gene TRBV7-9 combines with J gene TRBJ2-2, with 8 bases fitting TRBD2. The trim removed 4 bases at V and 4 bases at J, leaving 5 bases unmatched. This CDR3 is 15 amino acids long. The V gene's germline CDR1 is SEHNR and CDR2 FQNEAQ (reference sequence). The DNA of the CDR3 is TGTGCCAGCAGCTCTGCGGGGGGAACCACCGGGGAGCTGTTTTTT. Protein product: CASSSAGGTTGELFF.

V gene TRBV7-8 combines with J gene TRBJ2-3, with 8 bases lining up with TRBD2. This CDR3 is 15 amino acids long. The germline V gene has CDR1 SGHVS and CDR2 FQNEAQ. V lost 4 bases to trimming and J lost 12 bases; unmatched junction nucleotides: 15. CDR3 nucleotide sequence: TGTGCCAGCAGCTCATTGGGGGGTCGGACTAGCATACAGTATTTT. Protein: CASSSLGGRTSIQYF.

This clonotype was counted a few times. V usage is TRBV20-1 and J usage is TRBJ2-5; D perhaps matches TRBD2 (5 bases). Germline loops: CDR1 DFQATT, CDR2 SNEGSKA (reference sequence). The CDR3 has 14 residues. The germline V and J ends were trimmed by 6 bases and 1 base, with 15 bases remaining between them. The CDR3 spells CSARDQRLQETQYF. The CDR3 DNA reads TGCAGTGCCCGGGATCAGCGACTCCAAGAGACCCAGTACTTC.

This rearrangement joins TRBV7-2 to TRBJ2-7; 10 bases align to TRBD2. Germline V CDR1 and CDR2: SGHTA, FQGNSA. V shed 0 bases and J 4 bases; nucleotides not matched to a gene: 6. This CDR3 comprises 16 residues. The CDR3, as DNA: TGTGCCAGCAGCTTAGCGGGACTAGCGAGTACGTACGAGCAGTACTTC. Translating gives CASSLAGLASTYEQYF.

This clonotype has a handful of counts. V and J are TRBV6-4 and TRBJ2-1, with 8 bases fitting TRBD2. There are 15 residues in the CDR3. The V and J ends lost 6 bases and 0 bases, in that order; junction bases with no gene match: 4. The germline gives CDR1 MRHNA, CDR2 SNTAGT. Here the CDR3 DNA reads TGTGCCAGCAGAACTAGCGGTAGCTCCTACAATGAGCAGTTCTTC. Encoded protein: CASRTSGSSYNEQFF.

This clonotype occurred many times. V usage is TRBV12-3 or TRBV12-4 and J usage is TRBJ2-1; D remains unclear. Trimming took off 6 bases at V and 5 bases at J, with 11 bases between the two ends. CDR3 length equals 13 residues. The CDR3 bases are TGTGCCAGCAGCCCCCTTGGCAACAATGAGCAGTTCTTC. Amino acids: CASSPLGNNEQFF.

The chain is built from TRBV5-1 and TRBJ2-5, with 10 bases identical to TRBD1. From germline, CDR1 is SGHRS and CDR2 YFSETQ. This CDR3 has 16 residues. V lost 4 bases, J lost 4 bases, and 10 bases stayed unmatched. CDR3 DNA: TGCGCCAGCAGCCTGGGGACAGGGGCGAGGGTAGAGACCCAGTACTTC. Its translation is CASSLGTGARVETQYF.

The chain employs TRBV20-1 and TRBJ1-1, with D uncertain. V was cut by 5 bases and J by 8 bases, with 18 bases left in between. In germline, CDR1 is DFQATT, CDR2 SNEGSKA (reference sequence). The CDR3 runs to 13 residues. The CDR3 sequence: CSAANTAESEAFF. CDR3 coding DNA: TGCAGTGCTGCTAACACCGCGGAGTCGGAAGCTTTCTTT.

This sequence joins TRBV12-3 or TRBV12-4 and TRBJ2-1; tentatively, D is TRBD1 (5 bases). This CDR3 has 12 residues. V lost 5 bases, J lost 9 bases, and 11 bases lay in between. CDR3 nucleotides: TGTGCCAGCAGTCCGAATAGGGGTGAGCAGTTCTTC. It encodes CASSPNRGEQFF.

The chain employs TRBV20-1 and TRBJ1-3, with D maybe TRBD1 (5 bases). This CDR3 comprises 14 residues. CDR1 DFQATT and CDR2 SNEGSKA come from the germline V gene (reference sequence). V lost 3 bases to trimming and J lost 5 bases, with 14 bases between them. This chain's CDR3 is CSARAQGGRNTIYF. DNA for the CDR3: TGCAGTGCTAGGGCGCAGGGAGGCCGAAACACCATATATTTT.